The clone carrying this T cell receptor (beta chain) appeared a few times. Its matching antigen is unknown. The authors extracted RNA and reverse transcribed it into cDNA as the sequencing template. The table came from immunoSEQ multiplex PCR; TCRdb's copy has only in-frame clones and leaves some out. Of about 200,000 clones in the sample, approximately 60% were seen once. The source of the sample is a study of CD8+ T cells in alopecia areata. Study-wide results and limits: Sharing of TCR sequences between patients (possibly for HLA-related reasons) was less clear than in mice. Scalp sample data also include resident alphabeta T cells from normal skin. Affected lesional scalp, above all in alopecia totalis/universalis, was more clonal than normal scalp.

From PBMCs, CD4+ and CD8+ T cells were sorted. The TCR was taken from a human donor in good health. Sequenced material: CD8+ T cells sorted from blood.

CDR3 coding DNA: TGTGCCAGCAGACCTACCATCGACAGGGGAGGGAATTCACCCCTCCACTTT. Its translation is CASRPTIDRGGNSPLHF. The gene calls are TRBV13 and TRBJ1-6; TRBD1 aligns across 8 bases. CDR3 size: 17 residues. Germline V gene sequence: CDR1 PRHDT, CDR2 FYEKMQ (reference sequence). V lost 6 bases and J lost 7; bases outside the gene matches: 14.